This entry lists 28 T cell receptor beta chains sequenced from one sample in a study of blood T cell repertoires in COVID-19. Assay used: immunoSEQ multiplex PCR; TCRdb lists only in-frame clones, some missing. The table lists roughly 190,000 clones, 82% of them singletons. The material sequenced was peripheral blood. Source of these receptors: a woman aged 60-70 years with COVID-19, enrolled during active disease.

The chain couples TRBV2 to TRBJ2-1; TRBD2 aligns across 10 bases. Germline CDR1 is SNHLY and CDR2 is FYNNEI. The CDR3 covers 17 residues. Losses at the gene ends were 2 bases for V and 4 bases for J; bases not matched to a gene: 8. This CDR3 reads CASSEFPGTSAYNEQFF. CDR3 DNA sequence: TGTGCCAGCAGTGAATTCCCTGGGACTAGCGCATACAATGAGCAGTTCTTC.

The gene calls are TRBV7-2 and TRBJ1-4; perhaps TRBD1 as D (6 bases). V dropped 4 bases and J dropped 3 bases, with 9 bases sitting between them. Per the germline V gene, CDR1 is SGHTA and CDR2 is FQGNSA. The CDR3 is 14 residues long. The CDR3 region is CASSSNRANEKLFF. The CDR3 DNA reads as TGTGCCAGCAGCTCTAACAGGGCTAATGAAAAACTGTTTTTT.

The gene calls are TRBV3-1 (or the pseudogene TRBV3-2) and TRBJ1-1, with D hard to call. Trimming cost V 1 base and J 3 bases, with 12 bases left between them. This CDR3 is 15 amino acids long. Per germline, CDR1 LGHDT and CDR2 YNNKEL (reference sequence). Here the CDR3 reads CASSQARWRDTEAFF. CDR3 nucleotides: TGTGCCAGCAGCCAAGCCCGGTGGAGGGACACTGAAGCTTTCTTT.

J is TRBJ2-7 and V is TRBV11-2, with D unclear. V was shortened by 4 bases and J by 6 bases, with 16 bases between the two germline ends. This CDR3 is 14 amino acids long. Germline V CDR1 and CDR2: SGHAT, FQNNGV. This CDR3 is CASSSAGRYGEQYV. The CDR3 nucleotides are TGTGCCAGCAGCTCGGCCGGCAGGTACGGCGAGCAGTACGTC.

The chain's CDR3 is CSANDPRGEKLFF. Here the CDR3 DNA reads TGCAGTGCTAATGACCCCCGCGGGGAAAAACTGTTTTTT. This chain links TRBV20-1 with TRBJ1-4; no definite D call. Germline-derived CDR1 and CDR2 are DFQATT and SNEGSKA (reference sequence). CDR3 length: 13 amino acids. The germline V and J ends were trimmed by 4 bases and 8 bases, with 14 bases remaining between them.

The J gene is TRBJ1-6, the V gene TRBV19; 12 bases line up with TRBD1. V was pared by 5 bases and J by 10 bases, with 6 bases of the junction left unmatched. Germline CDR1 and CDR2: LNHDA and SQIVND (reference sequence). This CDR3 is 15 amino acids long. The CDR3 spells CASSVGTGGKSPLHF. As DNA, the CDR3 is TGTGCCAGTAGTGTGGGGACAGGGGGCAAATCACCCCTCCACTTT.

The V call is TRBV6-2 or TRBV6-3, the J call TRBJ1-1, with TRBD1 identical over 7 bases. The CDR3 spans 16 residues. Trimming cost V 3 bases and J 3 bases; bases outside gene matches: 10. Germline CDR1 and CDR2: MNHEY and SVGEGT. The CDR3 DNA is TGTGCCAGCAGTTATTATGGGCCGGGACAGCACACTGAAGCTTTCTTT. This codes for CASSYYGPGQHTEAFF.

The CDR3 is CASSLISPDSGAGELFF. The CDR3 coding sequence is TGTGCCAGCAGCTTAATATCGCCCGACTCAGGGGCCGGGGAGCTGTTTTTT. The rearrangement links TRBV7-3 to TRBJ2-2, with D tentatively TRBD1 (6 bases). V was trimmed by 1 base and J by 6 bases, leaving 18 bases between them. The V gene's germline CDR1 is SGHTA and CDR2 FQGTGA. This CDR3 comprises 17 residues.

This sequence joins TRBV14 and TRBJ2-1, with 9 bases aligning to TRBD1. CDR1 and CDR2 from the germline V gene are SGHDN and FVKESK. J gave up 8 bases and V 6 bases, and 5 bases lay outside the gene matches. The CDR3 covers 13 residues. CDR3 region: CASSPQGAHEQFF. The CDR3 nucleotides read TGTGCCAGCAGTCCACAGGGGGCCCATGAGCAGTTCTTC.

The chain joins TRBV21-1 to TRBJ2-3; the table's D call, TRBD2, was not checked against the DNA. TRBV21-1 is given as a pseudogene. CDR3 length: 17 amino acids. The CDR3 nucleotides read TGTGCCAGCAGCAAAGTGTTTCGAGCGGGAGTACCGGATACGCAGTATTTT. It specifies CASSKVFRAGVPDTQYF.

This chain uses TRBV7-2 with TRBJ1-1; D is ambiguous. In germline, CDR1 is SGHTA, CDR2 FQGNSA. V lost 5 bases, J lost 6 bases, and 10 bases lay in between. The CDR3 contains 12 residues. CDR3 region: CASSALSPEAFF. DNA for the CDR3: TGTGCCAGCAGCGCGCTTTCCCCTGAAGCTTTCTTT.

This rearrangement joins TRBV20-1 to TRBJ2-3; D remains unclear. V was shortened by 5 bases and J by 8 bases, with 8 bases between the two germline ends. The germline V gene encodes CDR1 DFQATT and CDR2 SNEGSKA (reference sequence). The CDR3 is made up of 10 amino acids. The CDR3 region is CSAPVATQYF. In DNA form, the CDR3 reads TGCAGTGCTCCCGTGGCTACGCAGTATTTT.

This chain links TRBV6-5 with TRBJ1-3; 11 nucleotides align to TRBD1. Germline-derived CDR1 and CDR2 are MNHEY and SVGAGI. V lost 6 bases, J lost 4 bases, and 5 bases stayed unmatched. The CDR3 sequence is 15 residues long. In DNA, the CDR3 is TGTGCCAGCAGCGGACAGGGGGCGCGGGGAAACACCATATATTTT. Translation: CASSGQGARGNTIYF.

The chain combines TRBV3-1 (or the pseudogene TRBV3-2) with TRBJ1-5; 9 positions agree with TRBD1. In germline, CDR1 is LGHDT, CDR2 YNNKEL (reference sequence). The CDR3 consists of 15 residues. V shed 4 bases, J shed 3 bases, and the junction held 4 bases outside the gene matches. CDR3 sequence reads: CASSLGQGNNQPQHF. CDR3 nucleotide sequence: TGTGCCAGCAGCCTAGGACAGGGGAACAATCAGCCCCAGCATTTT.

This sequence joins TRBV24-1 and TRBJ2-3, with 9 bases aligning to TRBD1. Losses at the gene ends were 6 bases for V and 3 bases for J; bases not matched to a gene: 9. The CDR3 covers 16 residues. Germline V gene data show CDR1 as KGHDR and CDR2 as SFDVKD. This CDR3 is CATSSSGTGRTDTQYF. The DNA of the CDR3 is TGTGCCACCAGTTCGTCCGGGACAGGGAGGACAGATACGCAGTATTTT.

The chain couples TRBV5-1 to TRBJ1-2; 8 positions match TRBD1. The CDR3 is 15 residues long. Germline CDR1 and CDR2: SGHRS and YFSETQ. After removal of 2 bases from V and 4 bases from J, the junction contained 7 bases not matched to a gene. The DNA of the CDR3 is TGCGCCAGCAGCTTTGACAGGGGCGGAATCTATGGCTACACCTTC. Its translation: CASSFDRGGIYGYTF.

This clone was seen a handful of times. The V gene is TRBV19, the J gene TRBJ1-1; D may be TRBD1 (6 bases). Trimming left V 4 bases short and J 5 bases short, with 11 bases between. The V gene's germline CDR1 is LNHDA and CDR2 SQIVND (reference sequence). There are 13 residues in the CDR3. The CDR3 DNA reads TGTGCCAGTAGTACCAACAGGGAAACTGAAGCTTTCTTT. Translated, it gives CASSTNRETEAFF.

This clone was seen only a few times. The V call is TRBV6-1, the J call TRBJ2-7; maybe TRBD1 (5 bases). This CDR3 region has 15 residues. Trimming left V 2 bases short and J 3 bases short, with 14 bases between. CDR1 is MNHNS and CDR2 is SASEGT in the germline V gene. CDR3 region: CASSEPQGINYEQYF. In DNA, the CDR3 is TGTGCCAGCAGTGAACCCCAGGGTATTAACTACGAGCAGTACTTC.

This rearrangement joins TRBV28 to TRBJ2-4, with TRBD1 matching over 9 bases. This CDR3 has 15 residues. J lost 4 bases, V lost 7 bases, and 8 bases had no gene match. In germline, CDR1 is MDHEN, CDR2 SYDVKM. The CDR3 here is CASTAVGQGKNIQYF. The CDR3 coding sequence is TGTGCCAGCACTGCCGTGGGACAGGGAAAAAACATTCAGTACTTC.

In regard to this clone: Additional DNA sequences in this sample encode the identical CDR3. The V call is TRBV18, the J call TRBJ2-2; a weak D match, TRBD1 (6 bases). The germline V gene has CDR1 KGHSH and CDR2 LQKENI. With 6 bases removed from V and 0 bases from J, the gap between germline ends came to 11 bases. The CDR3 contains 15 residues. CDR3 bases: TGTGCCAGCTCTCCAAGGACAGCGAACACCGGGGAGCTGTTTTTT. The encoded protein is CASSPRTANTGELFF.

The rearrangement links TRBV28 to TRBJ1-1; 8 bases match TRBD1. V lost 5 bases and J lost 4; bases outside the gene matches: 6. The CDR3 spans 14 residues. From germline, CDR1 is MDHEN and CDR2 SYDVKM. The CDR3: CASSPRTGSTEAFF. In nucleotides, the CDR3 is TGTGCCAGCAGTCCCCGGACAGGGAGCACTGAAGCTTTCTTT.

The V call is TRBV21-1, the J call TRBJ2-7; the D call TRBD1 from the table was never checked on the DNA. TRBV21-1 counts as a pseudogene. The CDR3 consists of 17 residues. The CDR3 protein is CASSKWKCPTSSYEQYF. CDR3 DNA sequence: TGTGCCAGCAGCAAATGGAAATGCCCGACAAGCTCCTACGAGCAGTACTTC.

This chain links TRBV5-1 with TRBJ1-4; the match to TRBD1 covers 9 bases. Germline loops: CDR1 SGHRS, CDR2 YFSETQ. The junction had 6 bases not matched to a gene; V was cut back by 7 bases and J by 2 bases. The CDR3 consists of 15 residues. The CDR3 is CASGRGQGTNEKLFF. Here the CDR3 DNA reads TGCGCCAGCGGACGTGGACAGGGGACTAATGAAAAACTGTTTTTT.

V and J are TRBV3-1 (or the pseudogene TRBV3-2) and TRBJ1-2, with a tentative D call TRBD1 (5 bases). Germline V lookup: CDR1 LGHDT, CDR2 YNNKEL (reference sequence). Deletions cut 4 bases from V and 2 bases from J, with 14 bases between. The CDR3 length is 15 residues. CDR3 sequence (DNA): TGTGCCAGCAGCCCAAGACAGAGGATCAACTATGGCTACACCTTC. This gives the protein CASSPRQRINYGYTF.

The chain recombines TRBV10-3 with TRBJ2-1; D not resolved. The V end lost 4 bases, the J end lost 5 bases, and 6 bases lay between the germline ends. CDR1 and CDR2 from the germline V gene are ENHRY and SYGVKD. The CDR3 loop spans 12 amino acids. CDR3 region: CAISAMNNEQFF. The CDR3 nucleotides are TGTGCCATCAGTGCTATGAACAATGAGCAGTTCTTC.

V usage is TRBV2 and J usage is TRBJ1-4; weak D call: TRBD1 (5 bases). The CDR3 is made up of 13 amino acids. The germline CDR1 and CDR2 sequences are SNHLY and FYNNEI. Trimming stripped 7 bases from V and 2 bases from J, with 8 bases between. This CDR3 reads CASNKGTNEKLFF. CDR3 sequence (DNA): TGTGCCAGCAACAAGGGGACTAATGAAAAACTGTTTTTT.

The chain couples TRBV28 to TRBJ1-6, with TRBD1 matching over 7 bases. Germline V gives CDR1 MDHEN, CDR2 SYDVKM. The V gene end was trimmed by 5 bases and the J gene end by 9 bases; junction bases not matched to a gene: 4. The CDR3 covers 13 residues. CDR3 in DNA: TGTGCCAGCAGTCCCGCAGGGGGTTCACCCCTCCACTTT. Amino acids: CASSPAGGSPLHF.

This chain connects TRBV5-5 to TRBJ2-7; possibly TRBD1 for D (6 bases). Deletions cut 0 bases from V and 3 bases from J, with 16 bases between. The CDR3 runs to 16 residues. CDR1 and CDR2 (germline): SGHKS, YYEKEE (reference sequence). This chain's CDR3 is CASSLVQSQGIYEQYF. CDR3 in DNA: TGTGCCAGCAGCTTGGTACAGTCCCAGGGGATCTACGAGCAGTACTTC.